The text below deals with one T cell receptor beta chain. Its antigen is currently unknown. This table comes from immunoSEQ multiplex PCR, and its TCRdb copy is limited to in-frame clones, with some not included. The table records about 100,000 clones, 75% to 95% of them present only once. This specimen belongs to a study of graft-versus-host responses after intestinal transplantation. At the level of the study: For around 3 years after anti-thymocyte globulin induction, all recipients took tacrolimus and steroids. Study-wide points: Among recipient marrow samples, GvH clones were found; some appeared first in ileum or blood. Allografts carried high graft-versus-host to host-versus-graft clonal ratios in patients having graft-donor T cell macrochimerism.

This CDR3 has 14 residues. J lost 0 bases, V lost 8 bases, and 5 bases had no gene match. CDR1 SGHRS and CDR2 YFSETQ come from the germline V gene. This receptor was identified in a human patient who received an intestinal transplant, so some T cells may come from the graft donor. The rearrangement links TRBV5-1 to TRBJ2-1; 7 bases map to TRBD1. The sequences come from PBMCs, collected roughly 410 days after intestinal transplant. CDR3: CASMGQPSYNEQFF. The CDR3 DNA sequence: TGCGCCAGTATGGGACAGCCCTCCTACAATGAGCAGTTCTTC.